The rows below give T cell receptor beta chains drawn from one sample of a study of molecular identifiers for immune sequencing clone quantification. TCRdb reprocessed the PCR reads with MiXCR, giving one entry per CDR3 protein. The data hold about half a million distinct CDR3 sequences, with 20% to 25% observed a single time. The sample taken for sequencing was naive CD8+ T cells from blood, with Jurkat cell RNA spiked in. The receptor source for this set is a human donor in good health. Some libraries in this study had Jurkat cell RNA spiked in. Both conserved end residues are part of each CDR3. The order of the fields is J gene, D gene, clone size, V gene, CDR3 DNA, CDR3 protein. D genes are given only for firm matches. Some rows have no size entry. The others give once, few or many, or a class for an expanded clone.

TRBJ2-2 . . TRBV25-1 TGTGCCAGCAGTGGGGGGGATTCCACCGGGGAGCTGTTTTTT CASSGGDSTGELFF
TRBJ2-5 . many TRBV7-9 TGTGCCAGCAGCTTAGAAGACCAAGAGACCCAGTACTTC CASSLEDQETQYF
TRBJ1-5 . many TRBV7-9 TGTGCCAGCAGCTCCGGCGGGGGGCATCAGCCCCAGCATTTT CASSSGGGHQPQHF
TRBJ2-1 . . TRBV6-2/TRBV6-3 TGTGCCAGCAGTTATGGGGGACTCTCATACAATGAGCAGTTCTTC CASSYGGLSYNEQFF
TRBJ2-5 TRBD1 many TRBV9 TGTGCCAGCAGCGTAGAGGGCAGGGGGTCGCAAGAGACCCAGTACTTC CASSVEGRGSQETQYF
TRBJ1-5 TRBD1 . TRBV19 TGTGCCAGTAGTACGGGAGACAGGGGCTACAATCAGCCCCAGCATTTT CASSTGDRGYNQPQHF
TRBJ1-4 . many TRBV4-3 TGCGCCAGCAGCCATGGAACCGGGATTAATGAAAAACTGTTTTTT CASSHGTGINEKLFF
TRBJ1-1 . many TRBV18 TGTGCCAGCAGTCCGCTCAACACTGAAGCTTTCTTT CASSPLNTEAFF
TRBJ2-7 . . TRBV27 TGTGCCAGCAGTTTTCAGGGAGCATTAGAGCAGTACTTC CASSFQGALEQYF
TRBJ1-6 TRBD1 once TRBV4-1 TGCGCCAGCAGCCATACAGGGGGCAATTCACCCCTCCACTTT CASSHTGGNSPLHF
TRBJ2-3 TRBD2 few TRBV15 TGTGCCACCAGCAGAGATCGGGGGGGCCTCAAGGATACGCAGTATTTT CATSRDRGGLKDTQYF
TRBJ2-7 . few TRBV14 TGTGCCAGCAGCCCACACTCCTACGAGCAGTACTTC CASSPHSYEQYF
TRBJ1-1 . few TRBV10-2 TGCGCCAGCAGTGAGTCGAGGGGAACAAACACTGAAGCTTTCTTT CASSESRGTNTEAFF
TRBJ2-3 . few TRBV19 TGTGCCACAGGGGCCACAGATACGCAGTATTTT CATGATDTQYF
TRBJ1-3 . . TRBV27 TGTGCCAGCAGTGCCCGCCTCGGGTACTCTGGAAACACCATATATTTT CASSARLGYSGNTIYF
TRBJ2-7 . . TRBV28 TGTGCCAGCAGTCCTCGGACAAAATTCCCCTACGAGCAGTACTTC CASSPRTKFPYEQYF
TRBJ1-2 TRBD1 . TRBV29-1 TGCAGCGTTATGGGACAGGGAAAGGAGGGAGTCGCCTTC CSVMGQGKEGVAF
TRBJ2-7 TRBD1 . TRBV19 TGTGCCAGTAGTCTCCAGGGGGCCTACGTGCAGTACTTC CASSLQGAYVQYF
TRBJ1-1 TRBD1 . TRBV12-5 TGTGCTAGTGGTTTTACCCGGGTAACGGGACAGGGGCCGGAAGCTTTCTTT CASGFTRVTGQGPEAFF
TRBJ2-1 TRBD2 many TRBV7-9 TGTGCCAGCAGCCCTACTAGCGGGAAGGGCAATGAGCAGTTCTTC CASSPTSGKGNEQFF
TRBJ1-4 TRBD1 . TRBV6-6 TGTGCCAGCACCGACGTTGGGACAGGGGTAGAAGAACTGTTTTTT CASTDVGTGVEELFF
TRBJ2-5 . few TRBV29-1 TGCAGCATTGAGGGCATCCCCGAGTATTTTGAGACCCAGTACTTC CSIEGIPEYFETQYF
TRBJ2-7 TRBD2 . TRBV13 TGTGCCAGCAGCAGCGGGACTAGCGGGAGGGGCCCCTACGAGCAGTACTTC CASSSGTSGRGPYEQYF
TRBJ1-4 . few TRBV5-4 TGTGCCAGCAGCTTTCGGGGCGGGGGCGTTGAAAAACTGTTTTTT CASSFRGGGVEKLFF
TRBJ1-1 . . TRBV27 TGTGCCAGCAGTCCCCTTTGGCAGGGTTTGGACACTGGAGCTTTCTTT CASSPLWQGLDTGAFF
TRBJ2-7 . few TRBV4-3 TGCGCCAGCAGCCAAGTGGAGAGCCCGACCCACGAGCAGTACTTC CASSQVESPTHEQYF
TRBJ2-7 . . TRBV27 TGTGCCAGCAGGAGGGGATCCTACGAGCAGTACTTC CASRRGSYEQYF
TRBJ2-4 TRBD1 many TRBV6-2/TRBV6-3 TGTGCCAGCAGGGATTGGACAGGGTTTGGCATTCAGTACTTC CASRDWTGFGIQYF
TRBJ1-3 TRBD1 many TRBV9 TGTGCCAGCAGCTTATCTGGACAGGCCTCTGGAAACACCATATATTTT CASSLSGQASGNTIYF
TRBJ2-1 TRBD1 . TRBV6-5 TGTGCCAGCAGTTCAGGACAGGCGTACAATGAGCAGTTCTTC CASSSGQAYNEQFF
TRBJ2-7 TRBD1 . TRBV10-3 TGTGCCATCAGTGAGGTGTATCGAACAGGGGGATTAGCCGAGCAGTACTTC CAISEVYRTGGLAEQYF
TRBJ2-3 TRBD2 . TRBV27 TGTGCCAGCAGTTTGATCCCCGGGACTAGCGGCGCAGATACGCAGTATTTT CASSLIPGTSGADTQYF
TRBJ2-5 TRBD1 many TRBV28 TGTGCCAGCAGGGGGACAGGGGAAGAGACCCAGTACTTC CASRGTGEETQYF
TRBJ2-2 TRBD1 . TRBV7-9 TGTGCCAGCAGCCCTAAGGACAGGGAAGGTCACGGGGAGCTGTTTTTT CASSPKDREGHGELFF
TRBJ2-5 . few TRBV30 TGTGCCTGGAGTGTATGGACTCTGGGGACCCAGTACTTC CAWSVWTLGTQYF
TRBJ2-2 TRBD2 many TRBV9 TGTGCCAGCAGAGCCAACAGGGGAAGCGGACTAGCGGAGTCCGGGGAGCTGTTTTTT CASRANRGSGLAESGELFF
TRBJ2-3 . few TRBV4-1 TGCGCCAGCAGCCAAGTCTCATCCGGGGTTCGTATGGATACGCAGTATTTT CASSQVSSGVRMDTQYF
TRBJ2-7 . few TRBV2 TGTGCCAGCAGTGTCGAACAGGGAAAGGTAACCTACGAGCAGTACTTC CASSVEQGKVTYEQYF
TRBJ2-5 TRBD2 few TRBV20-1 TGCAGTGCCCGCACTAGCGTGTACCAAGAGACCCAGTACTTC CSARTSVYQETQYF
TRBJ2-2 . few TRBV27 TGTGCCAGCAGTCCCGGGACACCCGGGGAGCTGTTTTTT CASSPGTPGELFF
TRBJ2-3 . . TRBV7-6 TGTGCCAGCAGCTTAGCGTTGGGCATGGGAGATACGCAGTATTTT CASSLALGMGDTQYF
TRBJ2-1 TRBD1 . TRBV7-9 TGTGCCAGCAGCCCGGGACAGGGGCGAGATGAGCAGTTCTTC CASSPGQGRDEQFF
TRBJ1-5 . many TRBV2 TGTGCCTCCGAGCCCGGGACCGCCAGCCGTCAGCCCCAGCATTTT CASEPGTASRQPQHF
TRBJ2-1 TRBD2 few TRBV7-3 TGTGCCAGCAGCTCACCCGGGACTAGCGAGGATGAGCAGTTCTTC CASSSPGTSEDEQFF
TRBJ1-1 . . TRBV29-1 TGCAGCGTTGATCTGGGACGGGGGGACACTGAAGCTTTCTTT CSVDLGRGDTEAFF
TRBJ1-3 . few TRBV9 TGTGCCAGCAGCGTAGACAGACATATCTCTGGAAACACCATATATTTT CASSVDRHISGNTIYF
TRBJ2-1 . many TRBV19 TGTGCCAGCTCTACGGGGAGCTCCTACAATGAGCAGTTCTTC CASSTGSSYNEQFF
TRBJ1-4 . . TRBV14 TGTGCCAGCAGCCTAGATCGCCCCTGGACGGTTAATGAAAAACTGTTTTTT CASSLDRPWTVNEKLFF
TRBJ2-7 TRBD2 few TRBV7-9 TGTGCCAGCAGCCGTACGGGACTAGAGTCCTACGAGCAGTACTTC CASSRTGLESYEQYF
TRBJ1-5 . few TRBV4-3 TGCGCCAGCAGCCAAGATATGGGGAGCAATCAGCCCCAGCATTTT CASSQDMGSNQPQHF
TRBJ2-7 . few TRBV11-2 TGTGCCAGCAGCTTAGCTGGGACGGGGATAGGATACGAGCAGTACTTC CASSLAGTGIGYEQYF